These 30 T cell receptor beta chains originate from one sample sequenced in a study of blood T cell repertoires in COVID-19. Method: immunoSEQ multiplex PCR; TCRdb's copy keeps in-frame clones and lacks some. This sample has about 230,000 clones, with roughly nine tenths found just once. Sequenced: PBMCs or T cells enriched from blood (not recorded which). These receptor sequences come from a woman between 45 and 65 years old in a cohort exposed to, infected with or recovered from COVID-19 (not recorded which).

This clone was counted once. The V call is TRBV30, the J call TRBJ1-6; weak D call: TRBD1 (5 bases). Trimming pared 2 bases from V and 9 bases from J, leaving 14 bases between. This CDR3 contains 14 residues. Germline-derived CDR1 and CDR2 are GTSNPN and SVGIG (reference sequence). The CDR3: CAWSRGQRPSPLHF. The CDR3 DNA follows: TGTGCCTGGAGTCGTGGACAAAGACCTTCACCCCTCCACTTT.

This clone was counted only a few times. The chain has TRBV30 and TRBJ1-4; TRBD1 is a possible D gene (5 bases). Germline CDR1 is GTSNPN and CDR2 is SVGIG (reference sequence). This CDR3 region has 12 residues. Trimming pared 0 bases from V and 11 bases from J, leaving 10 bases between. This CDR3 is CAWSVQEGKLFF. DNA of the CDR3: TGTGCCTGGAGTGTACAGGAGGGGAAACTGTTTTTT.

The CDR3 spells CASSQDIGQGASGNTIYF. CDR3 coding DNA: TGCGCCAGCAGCCAAGATATCGGACAGGGGGCTTCGGGAAACACCATATATTTT. This rearrangement joins TRBV4-3 to TRBJ1-3, with 11 bases matching TRBD1. Germline lookup yields CDR1 LGHNA and CDR2 YSLEER. The V gene end was trimmed by 0 bases and the J gene end by 4 bases; junction bases not matched to a gene: 8. The CDR3 extends over 18 amino acids.

The CDR3 region is CASGTSDSDTQYF. DNA for the CDR3: TGCGCCAGCGGGACTAGCGATTCCGATACGCAGTATTTT. V usage is TRBV5-1 and J usage is TRBJ2-3, with TRBD2 matching 10 bases. The CDR3 covers 13 residues. The germline gives CDR1 SGHRS, CDR2 YFSETQ. With V trimmed by 7 bases and J by 6 bases, 5 bases remained unmatched.

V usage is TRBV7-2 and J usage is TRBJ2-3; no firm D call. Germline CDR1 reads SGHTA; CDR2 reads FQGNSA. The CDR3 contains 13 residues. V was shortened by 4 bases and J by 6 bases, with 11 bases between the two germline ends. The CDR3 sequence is CASSWAGSDTQYF. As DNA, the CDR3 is TGTGCCAGCAGCTGGGCAGGATCGGATACGCAGTATTTT.

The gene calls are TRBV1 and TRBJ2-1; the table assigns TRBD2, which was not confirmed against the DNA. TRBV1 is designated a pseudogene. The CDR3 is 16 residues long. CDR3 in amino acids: CTSSQEKRGPYNEQFF. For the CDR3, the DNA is TGCACCAGCAGCCAAGAAAAGCGGGGGCCTTACAATGAGCAGTTCTTC.

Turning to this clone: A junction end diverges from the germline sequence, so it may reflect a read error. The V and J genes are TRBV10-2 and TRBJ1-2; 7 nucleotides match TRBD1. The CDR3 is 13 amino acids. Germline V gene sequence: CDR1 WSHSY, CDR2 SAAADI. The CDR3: CASSEQGNYGYTF. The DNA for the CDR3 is TGCGCCAGCAGTGAACAGGGGAACTATGGCTACACCTTT.

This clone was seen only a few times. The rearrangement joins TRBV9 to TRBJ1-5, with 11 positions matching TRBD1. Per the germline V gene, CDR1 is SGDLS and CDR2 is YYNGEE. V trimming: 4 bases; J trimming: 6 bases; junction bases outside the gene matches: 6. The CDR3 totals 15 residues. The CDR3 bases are TGTGCCAGCAGCAAAGGACAGGGGGCTCGTCAGCCCCAGCATTTT. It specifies CASSKGQGARQPQHF.

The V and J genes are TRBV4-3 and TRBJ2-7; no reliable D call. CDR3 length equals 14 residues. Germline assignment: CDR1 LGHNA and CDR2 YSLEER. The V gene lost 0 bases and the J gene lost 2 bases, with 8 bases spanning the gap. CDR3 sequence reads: CASSQERSAYEQYF. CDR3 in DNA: TGCGCCAGCAGCCAAGAACGCTCGGCCTACGAGCAGTACTTC.

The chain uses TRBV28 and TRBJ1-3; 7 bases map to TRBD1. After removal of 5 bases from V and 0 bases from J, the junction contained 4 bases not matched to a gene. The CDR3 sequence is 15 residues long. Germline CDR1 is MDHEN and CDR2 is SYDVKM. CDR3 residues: CASSPQGGSGNTIYF. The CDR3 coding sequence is TGTGCCAGCAGTCCCCAGGGGGGCTCTGGAAACACCATATATTTT.

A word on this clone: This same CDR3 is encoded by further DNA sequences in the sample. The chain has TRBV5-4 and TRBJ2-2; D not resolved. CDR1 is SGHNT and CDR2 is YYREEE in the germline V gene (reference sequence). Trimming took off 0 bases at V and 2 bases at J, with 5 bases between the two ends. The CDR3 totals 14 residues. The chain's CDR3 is CASSLDSNTGELFF. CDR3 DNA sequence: TGTGCCAGCAGCTTGGATTCAAACACCGGGGAGCTGTTTTTT.

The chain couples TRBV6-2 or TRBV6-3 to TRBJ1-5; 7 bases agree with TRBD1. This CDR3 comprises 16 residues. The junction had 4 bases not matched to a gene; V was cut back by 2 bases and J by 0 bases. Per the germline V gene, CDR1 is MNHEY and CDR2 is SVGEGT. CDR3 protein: CASSYRGQFSNQPQHF. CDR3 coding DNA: TGTGCCAGCAGTTACCGGGGACAGTTTAGCAATCAGCCCCAGCATTTT.

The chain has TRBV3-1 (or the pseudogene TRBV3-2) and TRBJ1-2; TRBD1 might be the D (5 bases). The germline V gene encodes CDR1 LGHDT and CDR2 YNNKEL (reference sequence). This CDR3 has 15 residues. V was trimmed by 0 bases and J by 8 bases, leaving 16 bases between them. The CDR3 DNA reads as TGTGCCAGCAGCCAAGACTACAGGCAAGCGAGGGGCTACACCTTC. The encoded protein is CASSQDYRQARGYTF.

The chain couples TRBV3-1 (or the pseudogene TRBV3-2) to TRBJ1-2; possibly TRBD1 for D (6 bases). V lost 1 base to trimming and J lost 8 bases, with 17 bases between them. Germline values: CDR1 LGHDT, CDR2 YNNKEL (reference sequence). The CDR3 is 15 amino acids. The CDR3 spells CASSQVEQGSSGYTF. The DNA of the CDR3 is TGTGCCAGCAGCCAAGTTGAACAGGGAAGTTCGGGCTACACCTTC.

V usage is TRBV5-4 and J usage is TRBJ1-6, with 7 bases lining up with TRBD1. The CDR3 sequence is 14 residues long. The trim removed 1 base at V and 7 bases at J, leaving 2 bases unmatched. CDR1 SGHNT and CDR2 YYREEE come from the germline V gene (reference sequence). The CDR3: CASSLTGANSPLHF. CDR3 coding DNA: TGTGCCAGCAGCTTGACAGGGGCCAATTCACCCCTCCACTTT.

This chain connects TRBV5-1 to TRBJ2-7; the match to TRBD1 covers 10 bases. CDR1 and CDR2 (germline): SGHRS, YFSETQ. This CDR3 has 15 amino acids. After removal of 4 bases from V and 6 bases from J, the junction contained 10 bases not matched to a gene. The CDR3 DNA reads TGCGCCAGCAGCCGGGACAGGGGATCCACAGGCGAGCAGTACTTC. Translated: CASSRDRGSTGEQYF.

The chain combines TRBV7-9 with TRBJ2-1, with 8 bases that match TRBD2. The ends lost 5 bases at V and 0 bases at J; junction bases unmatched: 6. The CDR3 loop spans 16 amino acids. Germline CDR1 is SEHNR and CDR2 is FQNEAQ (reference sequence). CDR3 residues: CASSANGGASYNEQFF. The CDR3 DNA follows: TGTGCCAGCAGCGCCAACGGGGGGGCCTCCTACAATGAGCAGTTCTTC.

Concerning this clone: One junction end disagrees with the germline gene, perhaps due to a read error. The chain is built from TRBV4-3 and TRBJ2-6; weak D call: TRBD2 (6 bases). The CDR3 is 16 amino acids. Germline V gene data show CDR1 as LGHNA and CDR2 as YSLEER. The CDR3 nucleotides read TGCGCCAGCAGCCAAGATCCTTCGACGGGGGTCAACGTCCTGACTTTC. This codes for CASSQDPSTGVNVLTF.

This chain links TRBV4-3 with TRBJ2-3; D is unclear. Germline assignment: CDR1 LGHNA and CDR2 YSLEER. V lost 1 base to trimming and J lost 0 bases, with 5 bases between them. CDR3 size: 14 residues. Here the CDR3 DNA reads TGCGCCAGCAGCCAAGTGGCTAGCACAGATACGCAGTATTTT. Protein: CASSQVASTDTQYF.

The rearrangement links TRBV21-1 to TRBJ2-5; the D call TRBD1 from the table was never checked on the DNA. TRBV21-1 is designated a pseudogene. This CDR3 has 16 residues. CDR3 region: CASSKDLRAGEETQYF. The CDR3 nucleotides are TGTGCCAGCAGCAAAGACCTGAGGGCAGGGGAAGAGACCCAGTACTTC.

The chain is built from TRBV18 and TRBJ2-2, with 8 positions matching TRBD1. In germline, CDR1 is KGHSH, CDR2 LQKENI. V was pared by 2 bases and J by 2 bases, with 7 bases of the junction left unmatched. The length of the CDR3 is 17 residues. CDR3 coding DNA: TGTGCCAGCTCACCAATTTCAGGGGGCGCTAACACCGGGGAGCTGTTTTTT. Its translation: CASSPISGGANTGELFF.

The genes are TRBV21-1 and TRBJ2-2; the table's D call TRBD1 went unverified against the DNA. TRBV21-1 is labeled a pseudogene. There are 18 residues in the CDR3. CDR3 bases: TGTGCCAGCAGCAAAATGGCAGGGGATACTACGAACACCGGGGAGCTGTTTTTT. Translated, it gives CASSKMAGDTTNTGELFF.

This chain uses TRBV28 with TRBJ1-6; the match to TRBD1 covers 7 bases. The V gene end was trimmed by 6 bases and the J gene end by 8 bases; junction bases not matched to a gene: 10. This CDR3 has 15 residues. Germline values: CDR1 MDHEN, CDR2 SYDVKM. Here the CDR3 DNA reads TGTGCCAGCAGGTCCGGGACAGAACCGTATTCACCCCTCCACTTT. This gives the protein CASRSGTEPYSPLHF.

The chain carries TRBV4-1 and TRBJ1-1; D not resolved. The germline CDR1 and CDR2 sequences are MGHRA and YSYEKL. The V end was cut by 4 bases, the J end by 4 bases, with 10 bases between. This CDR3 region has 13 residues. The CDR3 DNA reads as TGCGCCAGCAGCCGAGACCCGGGCACTGAAGCTTTCTTT. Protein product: CASSRDPGTEAFF.

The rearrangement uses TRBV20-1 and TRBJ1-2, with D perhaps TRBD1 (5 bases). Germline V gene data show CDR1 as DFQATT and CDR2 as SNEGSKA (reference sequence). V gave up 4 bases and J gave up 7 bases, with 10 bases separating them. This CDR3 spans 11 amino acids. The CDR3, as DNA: TGCAGTGCTACCCCCGGGGGTGGCTACACCTTC. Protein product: CSATPGGGYTF.

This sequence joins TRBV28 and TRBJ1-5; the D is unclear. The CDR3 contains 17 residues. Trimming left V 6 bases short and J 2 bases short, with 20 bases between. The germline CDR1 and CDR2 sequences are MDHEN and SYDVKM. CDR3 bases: TGTGCCAGCAGCCTATCACCGGGAACCCTAGGCAATCAGCCCCAGCATTTT. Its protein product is CASSLSPGTLGNQPQHF.

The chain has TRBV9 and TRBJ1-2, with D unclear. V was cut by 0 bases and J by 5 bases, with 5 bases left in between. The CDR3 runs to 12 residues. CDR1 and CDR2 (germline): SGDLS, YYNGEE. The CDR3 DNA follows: TGTGCCAGCAGCGTAGATATGTATGGCTACACCTTC. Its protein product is CASSVDMYGYTF.

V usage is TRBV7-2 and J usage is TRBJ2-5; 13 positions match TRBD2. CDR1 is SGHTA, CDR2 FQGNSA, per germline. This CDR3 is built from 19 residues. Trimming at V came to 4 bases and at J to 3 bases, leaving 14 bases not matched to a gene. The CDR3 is CASSSRTSGGRFGKETQYF. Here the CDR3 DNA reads TGTGCCAGCAGCTCAAGGACTAGCGGGGGACGCTTTGGCAAAGAGACCCAGTACTTC.

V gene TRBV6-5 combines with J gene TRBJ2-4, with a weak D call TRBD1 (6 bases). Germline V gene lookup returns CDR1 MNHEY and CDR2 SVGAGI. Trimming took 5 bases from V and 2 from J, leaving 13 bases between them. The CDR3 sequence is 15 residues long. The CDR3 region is CASSRSTGTKNIQYF. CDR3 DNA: TGTGCCAGCAGTCGTTCCACAGGGACCAAAAACATTCAGTACTTC.

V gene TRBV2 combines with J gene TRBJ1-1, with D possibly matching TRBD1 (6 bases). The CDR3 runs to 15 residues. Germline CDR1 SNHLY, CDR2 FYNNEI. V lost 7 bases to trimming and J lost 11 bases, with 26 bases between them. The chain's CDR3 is CASKTMGAGGGGAFF. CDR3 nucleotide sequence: TGTGCCAGCAAAACAATGGGGGCGGGTGGGGGAGGGGCTTTCTTT.